This paragraph reports one T cell receptor beta chain. These data belong to a study of blood T cell repertoires in COVID-19. Overall study context: Whether acute or convalescent, the COVID-19 samples came from the United States, Italy and Spain. The analysed material was cDNA or gDNA that came from T cells, B-cell-depleted T cells, or PBMCs.

V was pared by 0 bases and J by 3 bases, with 3 bases of the junction left unmatched. This CDR3 has 15 amino acids. CDR1 is SGHRS, CDR2 YFSETQ, per germline. Original analysis: How many nucleated cells were present was estimated from reference gene primer amplification. Using immunoSEQ multiplex PCR, the repertoire was profiled, and TCRdb retains in-frame clones only, with some absent. Clone size and the V and J calls come from that table; the DNA yielded D and trimming. The sample carries approximately 200,000 clones, approximately 80% recorded once. J is TRBJ1-5 and V is TRBV5-1; TRBD1 aligns across 7 bases. The sequence derives from a woman older than 75 with acute or convalescent COVID-19. The sequencing sample was made of peripheral blood. The CDR3 DNA sequence: TGCGCCAGCAGCTTGGCCGGACAGGTCAATCAGCCCCAGCATTTT. Translating gives CASSLAGQVNQPQHF.